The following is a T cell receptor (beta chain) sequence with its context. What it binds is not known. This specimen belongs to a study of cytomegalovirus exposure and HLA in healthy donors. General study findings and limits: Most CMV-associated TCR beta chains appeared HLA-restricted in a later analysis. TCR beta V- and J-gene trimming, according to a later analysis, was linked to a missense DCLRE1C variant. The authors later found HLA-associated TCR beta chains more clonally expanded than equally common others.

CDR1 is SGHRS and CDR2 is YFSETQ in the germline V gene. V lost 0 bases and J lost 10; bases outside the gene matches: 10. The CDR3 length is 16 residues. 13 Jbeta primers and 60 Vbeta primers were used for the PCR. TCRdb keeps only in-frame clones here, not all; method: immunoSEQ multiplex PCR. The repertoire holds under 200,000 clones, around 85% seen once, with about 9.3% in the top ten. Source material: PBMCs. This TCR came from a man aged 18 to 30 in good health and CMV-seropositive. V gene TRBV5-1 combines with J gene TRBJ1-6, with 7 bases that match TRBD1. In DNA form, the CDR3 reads TGCGCCAGCAGCTTGGCGGTTGGGCAGGGGGAATCACCCCTCCACTTT. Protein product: CASSLAVGQGESPLHF. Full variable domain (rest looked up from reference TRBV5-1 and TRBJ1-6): KAGVTQTPRYLIKTRGQQVTLSCSPISGHRSVSWYQQTPGQGLQFLFEYFSETQRNKGNFPGRFSGRQFSNSRSEMNVSTLELGDSALYLCASSLAVGQGESPLHFGNGTRLTVT.